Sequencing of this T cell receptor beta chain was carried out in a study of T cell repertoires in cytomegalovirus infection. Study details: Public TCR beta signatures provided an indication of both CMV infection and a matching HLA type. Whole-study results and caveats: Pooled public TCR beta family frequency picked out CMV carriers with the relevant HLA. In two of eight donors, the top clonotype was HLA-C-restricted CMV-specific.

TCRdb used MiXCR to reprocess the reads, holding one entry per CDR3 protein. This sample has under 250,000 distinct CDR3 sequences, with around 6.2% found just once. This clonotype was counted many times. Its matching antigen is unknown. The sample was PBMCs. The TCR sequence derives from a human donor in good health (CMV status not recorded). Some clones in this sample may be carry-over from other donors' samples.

This chain's CDR3 is CASSGGLAGVANTGELFF. The CDR3 bases are TGTGCCAGCAGCGGGGGACTAGCGGGGGTAGCGAACACCGGGGAGCTGTTTTTT. This sequence joins TRBV9 and TRBJ2-2, with 14 bases lining up with TRBD2. The junction had 4 bases not matched to a gene; V was cut back by 3 bases and J by 0 bases. The CDR3 consists of 18 residues. CDR1 and CDR2 from the germline V gene are SGDLS and YYNGEE.